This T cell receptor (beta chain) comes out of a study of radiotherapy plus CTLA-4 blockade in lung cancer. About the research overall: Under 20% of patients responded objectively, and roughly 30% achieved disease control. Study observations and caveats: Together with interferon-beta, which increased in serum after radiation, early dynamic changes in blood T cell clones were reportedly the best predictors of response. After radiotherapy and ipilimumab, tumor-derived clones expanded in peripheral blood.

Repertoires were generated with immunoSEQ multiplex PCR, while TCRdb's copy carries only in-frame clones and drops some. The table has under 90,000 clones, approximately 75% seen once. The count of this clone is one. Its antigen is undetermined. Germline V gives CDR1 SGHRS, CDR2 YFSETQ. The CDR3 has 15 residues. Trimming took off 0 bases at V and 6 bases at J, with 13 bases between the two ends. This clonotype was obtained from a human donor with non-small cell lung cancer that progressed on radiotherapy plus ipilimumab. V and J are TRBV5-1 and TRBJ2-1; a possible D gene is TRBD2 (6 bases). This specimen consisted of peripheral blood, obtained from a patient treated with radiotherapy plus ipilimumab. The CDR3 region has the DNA TGCGCCAGCAGCTTGGTAGGAGGGTCGGGCAATGAGCAGTTCTTC. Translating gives CASSLVGGSGNEQFF.